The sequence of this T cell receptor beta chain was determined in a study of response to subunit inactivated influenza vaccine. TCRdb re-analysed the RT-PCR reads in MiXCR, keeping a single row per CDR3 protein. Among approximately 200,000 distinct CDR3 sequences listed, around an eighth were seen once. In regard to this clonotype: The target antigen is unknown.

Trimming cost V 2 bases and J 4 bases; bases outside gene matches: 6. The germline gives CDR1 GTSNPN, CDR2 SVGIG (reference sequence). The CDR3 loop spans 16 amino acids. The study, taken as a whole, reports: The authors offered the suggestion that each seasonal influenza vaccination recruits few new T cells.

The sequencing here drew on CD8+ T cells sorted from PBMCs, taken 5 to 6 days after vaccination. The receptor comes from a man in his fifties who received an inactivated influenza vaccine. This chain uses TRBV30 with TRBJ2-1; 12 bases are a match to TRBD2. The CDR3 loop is CAWSSGLAGLYNEQFF. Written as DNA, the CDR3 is TGTGCCTGGAGTTCCGGACTAGCGGGGTTGTACAATGAGCAGTTCTTC.